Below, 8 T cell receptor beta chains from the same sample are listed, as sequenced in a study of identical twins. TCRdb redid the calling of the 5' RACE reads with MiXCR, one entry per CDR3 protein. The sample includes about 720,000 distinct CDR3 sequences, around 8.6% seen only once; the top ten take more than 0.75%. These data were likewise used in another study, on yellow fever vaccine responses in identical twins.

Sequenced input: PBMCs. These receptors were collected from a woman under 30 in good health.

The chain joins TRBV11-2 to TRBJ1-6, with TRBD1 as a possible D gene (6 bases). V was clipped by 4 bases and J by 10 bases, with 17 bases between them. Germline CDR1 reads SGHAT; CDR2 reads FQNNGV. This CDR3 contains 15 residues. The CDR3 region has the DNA TGTGCCAGCAGCTCCACAGGGACGTCGGCCTCACCCCTCCACTTT. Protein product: CASSSTGTSASPLHF.

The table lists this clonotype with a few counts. CDR3 amino acids: CASSAKTGAHRNEQFF. In DNA form, the CDR3 reads TGTGCCAGCAGCGCCAAGACAGGTGCCCACCGTAATGAGCAGTTCTTC. The rearrangement uses TRBV7-9 and TRBJ2-1; possible D gene TRBD1, 6 bases. This CDR3 comprises 16 residues. The V gene lost 5 bases and the J gene lost 7 bases, with 21 bases spanning the gap. Per germline, CDR1 SEHNR and CDR2 FQNEAQ (reference sequence).

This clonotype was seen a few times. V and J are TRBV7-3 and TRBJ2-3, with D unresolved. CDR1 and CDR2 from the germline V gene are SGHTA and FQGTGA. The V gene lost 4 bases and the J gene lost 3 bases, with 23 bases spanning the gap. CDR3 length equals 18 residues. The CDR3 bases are TGTGCCAGCAGCTCAACGTCTTTGGGATTATTAGGGACAGATACGCAGTATTTT. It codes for CASSSTSLGLLGTDTQYF. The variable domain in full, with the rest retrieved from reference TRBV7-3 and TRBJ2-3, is GAGVSQTPSNKVTEKGKYVELRCDPISGHTALYWYRQSLGQGPEFLIYFQGTGAADDSGLPNDRFFAVRPEGSVSTLKIQRTERGDSAVYLCASSSTSLGLLGTDTQYFGPGTRLTVL.

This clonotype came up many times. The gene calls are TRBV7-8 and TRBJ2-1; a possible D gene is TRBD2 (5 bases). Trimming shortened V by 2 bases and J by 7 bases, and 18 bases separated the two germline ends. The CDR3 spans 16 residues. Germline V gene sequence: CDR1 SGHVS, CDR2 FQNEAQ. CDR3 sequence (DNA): TGTGCCAGCAGCTTATTTGGCGGGTCAAACGGGAATGAGCAGTTCTTC. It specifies CASSLFGGSNGNEQFF.

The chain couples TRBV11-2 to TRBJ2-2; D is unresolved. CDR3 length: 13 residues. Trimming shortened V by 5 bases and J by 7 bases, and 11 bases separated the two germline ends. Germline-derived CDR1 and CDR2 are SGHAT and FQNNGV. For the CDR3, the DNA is TGTGCCAGCAGCCCCCTGTGGGTCGGGGAGCTGTTTTTT. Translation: CASSPLWVGELFF.

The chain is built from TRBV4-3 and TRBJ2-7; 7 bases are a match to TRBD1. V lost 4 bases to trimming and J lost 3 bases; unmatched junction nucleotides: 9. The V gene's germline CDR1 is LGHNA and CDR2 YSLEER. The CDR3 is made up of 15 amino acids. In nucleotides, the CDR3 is TGCGCCAGCAGCCGCACAGGGGATCTATTCTACGAGCAGTACTTC. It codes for CASSRTGDLFYEQYF.

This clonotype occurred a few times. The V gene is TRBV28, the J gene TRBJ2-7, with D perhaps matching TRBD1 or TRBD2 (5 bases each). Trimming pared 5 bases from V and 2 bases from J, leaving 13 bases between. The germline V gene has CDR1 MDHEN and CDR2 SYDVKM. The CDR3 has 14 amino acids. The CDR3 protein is CASSTGTPTYEQYF. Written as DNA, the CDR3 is TGTGCCAGCAGTACCGGGACGCCGACCTACGAGCAGTACTTC.

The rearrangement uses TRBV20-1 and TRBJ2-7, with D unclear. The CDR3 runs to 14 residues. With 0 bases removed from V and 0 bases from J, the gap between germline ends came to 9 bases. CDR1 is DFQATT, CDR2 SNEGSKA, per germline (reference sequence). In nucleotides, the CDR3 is TGCAGTGCTAGAGATCCGTATAGCTCCTACGAGCAGTACTTC. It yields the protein CSARDPYSSYEQYF.